The rows below give T cell receptor beta chains drawn from one sample of a study of blood T cells in healthy people across ages. Via MiXCR, TCRdb re-called the 5' RACE reads, giving one row per CDR3 protein. The sample lists about 1.8 million distinct CDR3 sequences, less than 50% seen once, with roughly 2.1% in the top ten. Material for sequencing was blood. The receptors were gathered from a woman aged 40 to 55 in good health. Each CDR3 is given without its conserved first and last residue. The order of the fields is J gene, clone size, V gene, CDR3 protein. Clone size is given for some rows only: seen once, a few or many times, or a class if the clone is expanded.

J gene: TRBJ2-1
clone size: few
V gene: TRBV4-2
CDR3 protein: ASSRPQKGDGYNEQF

J gene: TRBJ2-3
clone size: few
V gene: TRBV20-1
CDR3 protein: SARVGRPPDTQY

J gene: .
clone size: .
V gene: TRBV7-2
CDR3 protein: ASSLRITGTYNEQY

J gene: TRBJ2-1
clone size: few
V gene: TRBV29-1
CDR3 protein: NAKGTGSYNEQF

J gene: TRBJ1-2
clone size: .
V gene: TRBV4-2
CDR3 protein: ASSQDLGRTYYGYT

J gene: TRBJ2-5
clone size: .
V gene: TRBV24-1
CDR3 protein: ATSDWQAGSQETQY

J gene: TRBJ1-1
clone size: .
V gene: TRBV20-1
CDR3 protein: SARAGSGDTEAF

J gene: TRBJ2-7
clone size: .
V gene: TRBV7-2
CDR3 protein: ASSKGGGQPYEQY

J gene: TRBJ2-3
clone size: once
V gene: TRBV9
CDR3 protein: ASSGARLAGGRNTQY

J gene: TRBJ2-1
clone size: few
V gene: TRBV7-2
CDR3 protein: ASSSEPSGGGYNEQF

J gene: TRBJ2-6
clone size: few
V gene: TRBV7-2
CDR3 protein: ASSLELSSGANVLT

J gene: TRBJ1-2
clone size: few
V gene: TRBV12-3/TRBV12-4
CDR3 protein: ASSSWDLAYGYT

J gene: TRBJ1-2
clone size: .
V gene: TRBV12-3/TRBV12-4
CDR3 protein: ASSLHSGDIYGYT

J gene: TRBJ2-3
clone size: .
V gene: TRBV20-1
CDR3 protein: SASFGGGYTDTQY

J gene: TRBJ2-6
clone size: .
V gene: TRBV29-1
CDR3 protein: SGRGAGANVLT

J gene: TRBJ1-2
clone size: .
V gene: TRBV12-3/TRBV12-4
CDR3 protein: ASRARDNNYGYT

J gene: TRBJ1-1
clone size: few
V gene: TRBV10-3
CDR3 protein: AIASQGATESAF

J gene: TRBJ2-6
clone size: few
V gene: TRBV20-1
CDR3 protein: SARLEGANVLT

J gene: TRBJ2-3
clone size: few
V gene: TRBV20-1
CDR3 protein: SARDHLTPAGTDTQY

J gene: TRBJ2-3
clone size: .
V gene: TRBV20-1
CDR3 protein: SAGLRGGRTDTQY

J gene: TRBJ1-2
clone size: few
V gene: TRBV4-3
CDR3 protein: ASSHISRGSSYGYT

J gene: TRBJ2-3
clone size: .
V gene: TRBV20-1
CDR3 protein: SARDSGTALTRDTQY

J gene: TRBJ2-7
clone size: few
V gene: TRBV6-6
CDR3 protein: ASSVPGSREQY

J gene: TRBJ2-5
clone size: .
V gene: TRBV21-1
CDR3 protein: ASSRRHRVTAGTQY

J gene: TRBJ2-1
clone size: few
V gene: TRBV29-1
CDR3 protein: SAKTGYNEQF

J gene: TRBJ2-5
clone size: once
V gene: TRBV12-3/TRBV12-4
CDR3 protein: ASSLGRTEGSPLPKETQY

J gene: TRBJ1-2
clone size: few
V gene: TRBV7-2
CDR3 protein: ASSTTGFIYGYT